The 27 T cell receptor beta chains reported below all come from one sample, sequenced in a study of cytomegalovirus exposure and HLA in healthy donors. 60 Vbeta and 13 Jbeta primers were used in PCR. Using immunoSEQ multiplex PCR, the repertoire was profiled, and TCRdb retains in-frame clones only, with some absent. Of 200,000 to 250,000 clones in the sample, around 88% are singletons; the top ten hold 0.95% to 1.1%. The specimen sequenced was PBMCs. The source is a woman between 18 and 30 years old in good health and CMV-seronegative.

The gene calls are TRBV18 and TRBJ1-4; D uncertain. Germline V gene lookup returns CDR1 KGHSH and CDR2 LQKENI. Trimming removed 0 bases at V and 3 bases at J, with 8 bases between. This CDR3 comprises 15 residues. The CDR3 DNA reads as TGTGCCAGCTCACCACCGTCAACGGCTAATGAAAAACTGTTTTTT. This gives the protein CASSPPSTANEKLFF.

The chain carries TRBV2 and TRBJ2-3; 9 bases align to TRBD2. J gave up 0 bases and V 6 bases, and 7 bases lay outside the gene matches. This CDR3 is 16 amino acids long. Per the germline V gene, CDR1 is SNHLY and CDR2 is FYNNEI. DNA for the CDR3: TGTGCCAGCAGATTACTAGCGGGCCGAAGCACAGATACGCAGTATTTT. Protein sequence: CASRLLAGRSTDTQYF.

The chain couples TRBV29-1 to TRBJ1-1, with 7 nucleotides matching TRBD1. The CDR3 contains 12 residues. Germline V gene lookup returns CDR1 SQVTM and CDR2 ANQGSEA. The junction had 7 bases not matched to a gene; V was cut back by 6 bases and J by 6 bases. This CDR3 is CSVDRVPAEAFF. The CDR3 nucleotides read TGCAGCGTCGACAGGGTTCCCGCTGAAGCTTTCTTT.

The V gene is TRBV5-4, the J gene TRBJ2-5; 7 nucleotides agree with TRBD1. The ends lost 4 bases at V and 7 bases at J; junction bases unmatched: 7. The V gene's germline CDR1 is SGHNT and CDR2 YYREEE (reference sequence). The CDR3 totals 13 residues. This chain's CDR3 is CASSPWTGGTQYF. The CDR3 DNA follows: TGTGCCAGCAGCCCCTGGACAGGAGGGACCCAGTACTTC.

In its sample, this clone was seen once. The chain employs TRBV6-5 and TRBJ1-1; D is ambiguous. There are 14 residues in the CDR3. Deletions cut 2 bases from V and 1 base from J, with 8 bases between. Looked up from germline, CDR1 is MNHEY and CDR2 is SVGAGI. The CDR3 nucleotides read TGTGCCAGCAGTTACCTGGCAGGGAACACTGAAGCTTTCTTT. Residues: CASSYLAGNTEAFF.

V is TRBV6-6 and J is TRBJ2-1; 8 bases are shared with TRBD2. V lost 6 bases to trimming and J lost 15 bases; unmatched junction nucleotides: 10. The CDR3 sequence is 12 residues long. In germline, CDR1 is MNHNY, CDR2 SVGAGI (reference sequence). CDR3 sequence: CASRQTSGGAFF. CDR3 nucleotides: TGTGCCAGCAGACAAACGTCGGGGGGGGCGTTCTTC.

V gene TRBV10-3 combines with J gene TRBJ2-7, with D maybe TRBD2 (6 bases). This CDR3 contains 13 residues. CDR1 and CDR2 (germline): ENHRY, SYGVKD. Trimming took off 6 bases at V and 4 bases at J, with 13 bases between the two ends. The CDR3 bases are TGTGCCATCAGCACGGAGGGTTGGTACGAGCAGTACTTC. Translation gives CAISTEGWYEQYF.

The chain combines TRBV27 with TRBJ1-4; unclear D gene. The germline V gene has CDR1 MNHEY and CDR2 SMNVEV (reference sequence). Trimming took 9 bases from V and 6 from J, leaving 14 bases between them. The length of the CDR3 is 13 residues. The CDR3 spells CASYGRRDEKLFF. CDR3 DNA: TGTGCCAGTTACGGTCGCCGGGATGAAAAACTGTTTTTT.

DNA for the CDR3: TGTGCCAGCAGTCCCGACATCTACGAAAGCTCCTACGAGCAGTACTTC. It translates to CASSPDIYESSYEQYF. The chain has TRBV11-2 and TRBJ2-7; no reliable D call. V lost 6 bases, J lost 0 bases, and 18 bases lay in between. CDR1 is SGHAT, CDR2 FQNNGV, per germline. This CDR3 contains 16 residues.

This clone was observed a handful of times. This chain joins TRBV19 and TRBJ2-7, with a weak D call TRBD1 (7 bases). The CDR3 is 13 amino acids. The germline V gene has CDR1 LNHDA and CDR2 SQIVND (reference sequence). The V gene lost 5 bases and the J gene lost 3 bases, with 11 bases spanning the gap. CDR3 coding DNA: TGTGCCAGTAGTGCGGGACAGAACTACGAGCAGTACTTC. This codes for CASSAGQNYEQYF.

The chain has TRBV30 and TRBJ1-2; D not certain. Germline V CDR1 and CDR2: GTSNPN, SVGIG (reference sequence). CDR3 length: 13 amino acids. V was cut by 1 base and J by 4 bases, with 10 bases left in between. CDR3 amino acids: CAWSDWSAYGYTF. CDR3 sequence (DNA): TGTGCCTGGAGTGACTGGAGCGCCTATGGCTACACCTTC.

In nucleotides, the CDR3 is TGTGCCACCAGCAGCTCCCAACAGGGGTTCTTCCTCAGCTACACCTTC. Its protein is CATSSSQQGFFLSYTF. V and J are TRBV15 and TRBJ1-2; the match to TRBD1 covers 7 bases. Germline V lookup: CDR1 LNHNV, CDR2 YYDKDF (reference sequence). There are 16 residues in the CDR3. The ends lost 3 bases at V and 9 bases at J; junction bases unmatched: 16. The full variable domain, its missing parts supplied by reference TRBV15 and TRBJ1-2, is DAMVIQNPRYQVTQFGKPVTLSCSQTLNHNVMYWYQQKSSQAPKLLFHYYDKDFNNEADTPDNFQSRRPNTSFCFLDIRSPGLGDTAMYLCATSSSQQGFFLSYTFGSGTRLTVV.

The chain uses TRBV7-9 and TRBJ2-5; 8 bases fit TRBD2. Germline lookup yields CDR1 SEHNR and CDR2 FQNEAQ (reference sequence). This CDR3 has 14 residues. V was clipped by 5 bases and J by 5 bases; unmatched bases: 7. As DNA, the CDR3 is TGTGCCAGCAGCCTTAGCGGGACGCTTGAGACCCAGTACTTC. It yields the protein CASSLSGTLETQYF.

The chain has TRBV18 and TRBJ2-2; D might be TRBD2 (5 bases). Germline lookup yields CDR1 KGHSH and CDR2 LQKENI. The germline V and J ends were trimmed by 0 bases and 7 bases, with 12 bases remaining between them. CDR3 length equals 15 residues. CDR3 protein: CASSPPRGGGGELFF. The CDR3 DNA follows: TGTGCCAGCTCACCACCTCGAGGAGGAGGCGGGGAGCTGTTTTTT.

The CDR3 protein is CASSYSSYAEKLFF. The DNA of the CDR3 is TGTGCCAGCAGTTACTCGAGTTACGCCGAAAAACTGTTTTTT. This chain uses TRBV6-5 with TRBJ1-4; D gene ambiguous. Trimming pared 0 bases from V and 8 bases from J, leaving 10 bases between. Looked up from germline, CDR1 is MNHEY and CDR2 is SVGAGI. The length of the CDR3 is 14 residues.

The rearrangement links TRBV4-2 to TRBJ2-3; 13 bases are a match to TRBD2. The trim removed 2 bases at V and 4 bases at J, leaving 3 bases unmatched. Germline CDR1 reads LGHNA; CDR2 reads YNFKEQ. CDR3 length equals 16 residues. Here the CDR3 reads CASSQRTSGGSDTQYF. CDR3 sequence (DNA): TGTGCCAGCAGCCAAAGGACTAGCGGGGGATCAGATACGCAGTATTTT.

CDR3 sequence reads: CASSLRQFYEQYF. The CDR3 bases are TGTGCCAGCAGCCTTCGACAGTTCTACGAGCAGTACTTC. This chain links TRBV6-5 with TRBJ2-7, with D maybe TRBD1 (5 bases). The ends were cut back, 6 bases at V and 3 bases at J, with 12 bases in the middle. This CDR3 spans 13 amino acids. The germline V gene encodes CDR1 MNHEY and CDR2 SVGAGI.

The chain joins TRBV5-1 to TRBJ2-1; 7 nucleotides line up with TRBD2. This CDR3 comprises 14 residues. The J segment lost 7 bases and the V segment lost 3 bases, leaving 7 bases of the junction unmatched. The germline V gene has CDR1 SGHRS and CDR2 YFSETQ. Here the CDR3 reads CASSSGLGGNEQFF. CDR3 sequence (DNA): TGCGCCAGCAGCTCGGGCCTGGGAGGGAATGAGCAGTTCTTC.

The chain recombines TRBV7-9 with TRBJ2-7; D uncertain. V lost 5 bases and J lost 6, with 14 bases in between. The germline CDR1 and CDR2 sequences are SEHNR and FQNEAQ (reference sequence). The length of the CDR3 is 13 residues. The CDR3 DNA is TGTGCCAGCAGCAAGAACTCTCCCGGCGAGCAGTACTTC. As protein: CASSKNSPGEQYF. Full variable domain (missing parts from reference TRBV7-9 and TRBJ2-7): DTGVSQNPRHKITKRGQNVTFRCDPISEHNRLYWYRQTLGQGPEFLTYFQNEAQLEKSRLLSDRFSAERPKGSFSTLEIQRTEQGDSAMYLCASSKNSPGEQYFGPGTRLTVT.

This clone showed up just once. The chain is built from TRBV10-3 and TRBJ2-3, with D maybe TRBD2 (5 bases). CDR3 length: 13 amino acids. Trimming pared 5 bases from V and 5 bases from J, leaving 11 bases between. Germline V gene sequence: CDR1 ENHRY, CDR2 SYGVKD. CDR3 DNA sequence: TGTGCCATCAGTCTGGGGAGCGTAGATACGCAGTATTTT. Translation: CAISLGSVDTQYF.

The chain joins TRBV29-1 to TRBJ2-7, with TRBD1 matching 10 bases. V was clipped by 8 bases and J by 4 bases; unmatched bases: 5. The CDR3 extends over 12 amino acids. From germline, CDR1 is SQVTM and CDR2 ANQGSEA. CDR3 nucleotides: TGCAGCTCTCGGGACAGGGGATACGAGCAGTACTTC. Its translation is CSSRDRGYEQYF.

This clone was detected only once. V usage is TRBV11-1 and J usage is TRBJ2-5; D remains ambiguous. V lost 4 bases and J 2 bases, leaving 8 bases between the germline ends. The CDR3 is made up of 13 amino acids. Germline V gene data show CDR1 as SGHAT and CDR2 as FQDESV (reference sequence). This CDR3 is CASSSGLQETQYF. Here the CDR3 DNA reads TGTGCCAGCAGCTCAGGCTTACAAGAGACCCAGTACTTC.

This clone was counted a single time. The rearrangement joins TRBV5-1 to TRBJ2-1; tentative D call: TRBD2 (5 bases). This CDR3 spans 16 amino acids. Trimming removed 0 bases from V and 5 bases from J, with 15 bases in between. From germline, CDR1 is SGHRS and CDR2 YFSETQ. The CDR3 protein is CASSLALVGIDNEQFF. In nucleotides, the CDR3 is TGCGCCAGCAGCTTGGCACTAGTCGGCATTGACAATGAGCAGTTCTTC.

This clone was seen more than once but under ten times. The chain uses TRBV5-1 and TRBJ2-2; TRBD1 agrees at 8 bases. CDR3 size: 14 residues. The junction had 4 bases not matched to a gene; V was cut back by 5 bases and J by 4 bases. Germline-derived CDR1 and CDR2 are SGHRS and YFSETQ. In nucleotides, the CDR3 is TGCGCCAGCAGACGGACAGGGAGCACCGGGGAGCTGTTTTTT. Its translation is CASRRTGSTGELFF.

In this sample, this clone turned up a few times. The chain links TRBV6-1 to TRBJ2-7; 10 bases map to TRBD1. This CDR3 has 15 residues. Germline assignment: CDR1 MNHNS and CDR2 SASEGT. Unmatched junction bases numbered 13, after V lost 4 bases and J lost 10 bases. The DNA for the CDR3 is TGTGCCAGCAGTGCGGGACAGGGGACGAGAAGTGATCAGTACTTC. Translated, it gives CASSAGQGTRSDQYF.

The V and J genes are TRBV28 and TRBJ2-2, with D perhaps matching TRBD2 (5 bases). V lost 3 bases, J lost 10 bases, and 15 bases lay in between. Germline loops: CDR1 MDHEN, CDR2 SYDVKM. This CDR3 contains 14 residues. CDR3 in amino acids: CASSLYGESQELFF. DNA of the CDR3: TGTGCCAGCAGTTTGTACGGGGAGTCCCAGGAGCTGTTTTTT.

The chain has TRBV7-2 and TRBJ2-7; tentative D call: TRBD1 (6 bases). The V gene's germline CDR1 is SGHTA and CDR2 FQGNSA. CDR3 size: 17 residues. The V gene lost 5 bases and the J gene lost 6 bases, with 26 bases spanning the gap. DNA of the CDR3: TGTGCCAGCAGCCCCAGGTGGGGGCGTCAGGGCAATAGCGAGCAGTACTTC. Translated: CASSPRWGRQGNSEQYF.